This TCR beta chain stems from a study of T cell responses to AZD1222 COVID-19 vaccine. The germline CDR1 and CDR2 sequences are SGDLS and YYNGEE. Germline trimming cut 2 bases from V and 5 bases from J; bases unmatched to any gene: 11. The CDR3 consists of 16 residues. Libraries were prepared by immunoSEQ multiplex PCR; TCRdb keeps only in-frame clonotypes and omits some of them. The sample has fewer than 180,000 clones, more than 80% seen once. The sequence was collected from an adult who received the AZD1222 COVID-19 vaccine. The specimen was peripheral blood, collected 28 days after the second AZD1222 dose. The chain uses TRBV9 and TRBJ2-5; TRBD2 agrees at 8 bases. The CDR3 DNA reads as TGTGCCAGCAGCGTGGCAGGAACGGGAGGGCGGGAGACCCAGTACTTC. As protein: CASSVAGTGGRETQYF.